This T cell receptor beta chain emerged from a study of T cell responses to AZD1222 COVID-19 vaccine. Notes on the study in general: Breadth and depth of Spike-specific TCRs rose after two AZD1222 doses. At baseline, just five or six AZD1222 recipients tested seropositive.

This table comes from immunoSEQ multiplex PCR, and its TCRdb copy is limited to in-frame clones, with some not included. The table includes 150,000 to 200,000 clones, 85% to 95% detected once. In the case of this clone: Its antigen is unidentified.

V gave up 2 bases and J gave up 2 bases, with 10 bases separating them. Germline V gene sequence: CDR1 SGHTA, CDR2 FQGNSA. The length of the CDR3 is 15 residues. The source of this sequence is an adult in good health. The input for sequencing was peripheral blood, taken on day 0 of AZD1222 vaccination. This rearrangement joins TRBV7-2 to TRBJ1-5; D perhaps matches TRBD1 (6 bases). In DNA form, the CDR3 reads TGTGCCAGCAGCTTACCCCCAGGGGGCAATCAGCCCCAGCATTTT. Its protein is CASSLPPGGNQPQHF.